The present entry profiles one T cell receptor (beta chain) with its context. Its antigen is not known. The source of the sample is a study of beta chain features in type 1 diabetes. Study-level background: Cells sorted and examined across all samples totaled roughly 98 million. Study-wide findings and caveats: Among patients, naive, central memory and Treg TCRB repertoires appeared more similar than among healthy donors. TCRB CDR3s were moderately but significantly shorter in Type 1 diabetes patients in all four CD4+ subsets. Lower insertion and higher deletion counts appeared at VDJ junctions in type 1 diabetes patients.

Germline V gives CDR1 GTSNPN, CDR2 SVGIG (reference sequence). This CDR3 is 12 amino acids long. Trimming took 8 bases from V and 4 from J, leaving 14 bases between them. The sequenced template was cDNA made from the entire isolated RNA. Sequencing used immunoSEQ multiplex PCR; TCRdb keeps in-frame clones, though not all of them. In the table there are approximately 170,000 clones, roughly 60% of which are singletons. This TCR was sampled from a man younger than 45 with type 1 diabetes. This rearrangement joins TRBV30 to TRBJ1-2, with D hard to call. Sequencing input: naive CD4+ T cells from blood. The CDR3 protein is CALDPTGYGYTF. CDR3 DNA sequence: TGTGCCCTCGATCCGACGGGCTATGGCTACACCTTC.